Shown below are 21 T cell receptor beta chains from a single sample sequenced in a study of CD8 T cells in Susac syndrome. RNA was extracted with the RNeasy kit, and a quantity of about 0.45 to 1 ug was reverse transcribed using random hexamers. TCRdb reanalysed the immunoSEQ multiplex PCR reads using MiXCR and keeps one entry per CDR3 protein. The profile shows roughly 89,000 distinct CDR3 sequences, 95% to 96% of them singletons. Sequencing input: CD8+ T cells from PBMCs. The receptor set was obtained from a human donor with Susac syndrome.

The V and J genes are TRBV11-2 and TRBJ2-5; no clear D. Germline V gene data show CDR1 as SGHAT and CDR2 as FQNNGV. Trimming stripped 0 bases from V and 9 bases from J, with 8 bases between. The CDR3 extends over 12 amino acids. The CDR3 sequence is CASSLDGVAQYF. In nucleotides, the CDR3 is TGTGCCAGCAGCTTAGATGGGGTCGCCCAGTACTTC.

CDR3 nucleotide sequence: TGTGCCAGCAGGCAATCCGGGACAGGGGATATCGATGAGCAGTTCTTC. This sequence encodes CASRQSGTGDIDEQFF. V and J are TRBV14 and TRBJ2-1, with TRBD1 matching over 10 bases. From germline, CDR1 is SGHDN and CDR2 FVKESK. J was trimmed by 8 bases and V by 6 bases; bases with no gene match: 13. The CDR3 length is 16 residues.

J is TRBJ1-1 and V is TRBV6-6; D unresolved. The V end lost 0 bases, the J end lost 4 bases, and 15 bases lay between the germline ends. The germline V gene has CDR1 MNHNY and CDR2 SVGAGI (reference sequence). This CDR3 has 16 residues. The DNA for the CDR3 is TGTGCCAGCAGTTACTCAAACCCCGGGAGGAGCACTGAAGCTTTCTTT. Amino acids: CASSYSNPGRSTEAFF.

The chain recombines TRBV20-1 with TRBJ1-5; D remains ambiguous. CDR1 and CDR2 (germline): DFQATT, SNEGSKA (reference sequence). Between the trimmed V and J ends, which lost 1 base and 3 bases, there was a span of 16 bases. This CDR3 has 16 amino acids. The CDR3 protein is CSARGIAGIDNQPQHF. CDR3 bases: TGCAGTGCTAGAGGGATTGCGGGGATCGACAATCAGCCCCAGCATTTT.

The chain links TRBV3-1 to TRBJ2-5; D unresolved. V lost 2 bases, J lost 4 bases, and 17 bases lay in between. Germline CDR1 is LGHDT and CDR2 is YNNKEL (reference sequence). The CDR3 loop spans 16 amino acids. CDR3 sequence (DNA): TGTGCCAGCAGCCAAAGTGCCGGGCTAGGTAGAGAGACCCAGTACTTC. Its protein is CASSQSAGLGRETQYF.

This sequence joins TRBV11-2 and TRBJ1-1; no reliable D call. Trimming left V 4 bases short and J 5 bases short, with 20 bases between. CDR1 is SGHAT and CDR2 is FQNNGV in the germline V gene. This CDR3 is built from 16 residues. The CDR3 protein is CASSSTMAWAPTEAFF. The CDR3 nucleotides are TGTGCCAGCAGCTCCACCATGGCTTGGGCTCCGACTGAAGCTTTCTTT.

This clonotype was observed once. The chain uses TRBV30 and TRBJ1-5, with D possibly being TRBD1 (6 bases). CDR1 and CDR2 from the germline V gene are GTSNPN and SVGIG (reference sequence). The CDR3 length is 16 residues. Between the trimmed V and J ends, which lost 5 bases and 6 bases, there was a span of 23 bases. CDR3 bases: TGTGCCTGGGCCCAAACGGGGGGCTTTGGAGGTCAGCCCCAGCATTTT. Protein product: CAWAQTGGFGGQPQHF. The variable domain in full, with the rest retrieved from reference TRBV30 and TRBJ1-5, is SQTIHQWPATLVQPVGSPLSLECTVEGTSNPNLYWYRQAAGRGLQLLFYSVGIGQISSEVPQNLSASRPQDRQFILSSKKLLLSDSGFYLCAWAQTGGFGGQPQHFGDGTRLSIL.

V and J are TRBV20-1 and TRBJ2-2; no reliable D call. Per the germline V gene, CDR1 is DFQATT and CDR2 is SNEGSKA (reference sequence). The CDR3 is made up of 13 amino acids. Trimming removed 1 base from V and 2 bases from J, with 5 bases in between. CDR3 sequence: CSARGPNTGELFF. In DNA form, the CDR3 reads TGCAGTGCTAGAGGACCCAACACCGGGGAGCTGTTTTTT.

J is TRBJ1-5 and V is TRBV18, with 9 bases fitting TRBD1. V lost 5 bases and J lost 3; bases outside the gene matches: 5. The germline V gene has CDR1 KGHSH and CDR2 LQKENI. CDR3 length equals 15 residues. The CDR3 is CASSFGQGLNQPQHF. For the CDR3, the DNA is TGTGCCAGCTCATTCGGACAGGGGCTCAATCAGCCCCAGCATTTT.

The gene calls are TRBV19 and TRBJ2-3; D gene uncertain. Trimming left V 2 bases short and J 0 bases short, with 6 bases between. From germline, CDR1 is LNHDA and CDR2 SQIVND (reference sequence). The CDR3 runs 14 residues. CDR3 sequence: CASSIWQSTDTQYF. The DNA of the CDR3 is TGTGCCAGTAGTATATGGCAGAGCACAGATACGCAGTATTTT.

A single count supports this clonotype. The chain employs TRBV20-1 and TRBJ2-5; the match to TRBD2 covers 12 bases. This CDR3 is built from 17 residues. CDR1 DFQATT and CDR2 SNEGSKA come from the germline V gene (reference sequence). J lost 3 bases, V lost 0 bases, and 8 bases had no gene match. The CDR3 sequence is CSARDDLGLAGEETQYF. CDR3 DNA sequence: TGCAGTGCTAGAGATGATCTGGGACTAGCGGGTGAAGAGACCCAGTACTTC.

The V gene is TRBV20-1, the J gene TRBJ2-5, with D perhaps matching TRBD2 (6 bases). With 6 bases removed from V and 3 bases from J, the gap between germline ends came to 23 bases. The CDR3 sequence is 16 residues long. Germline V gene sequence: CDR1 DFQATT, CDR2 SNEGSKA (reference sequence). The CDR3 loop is CSALPLTRRGKETQYF. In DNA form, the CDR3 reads TGCAGTGCCCTACCCCTCACGCGTCGGGGGAAAGAGACCCAGTACTTC.

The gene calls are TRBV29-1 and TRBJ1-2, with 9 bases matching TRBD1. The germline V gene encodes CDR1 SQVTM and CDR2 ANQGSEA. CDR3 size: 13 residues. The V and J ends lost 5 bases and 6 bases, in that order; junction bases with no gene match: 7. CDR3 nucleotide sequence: TGCAGCGTTTCGGGGACAGGGACGAATGGCTACACCTTC. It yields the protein CSVSGTGTNGYTF.

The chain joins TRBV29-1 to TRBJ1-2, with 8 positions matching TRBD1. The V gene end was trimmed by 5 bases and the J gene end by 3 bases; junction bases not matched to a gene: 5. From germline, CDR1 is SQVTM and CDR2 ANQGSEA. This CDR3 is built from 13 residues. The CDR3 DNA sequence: TGCAGCGTTCAGACAGGGGCATACTATGGCTACACCTTC. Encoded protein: CSVQTGAYYGYTF.

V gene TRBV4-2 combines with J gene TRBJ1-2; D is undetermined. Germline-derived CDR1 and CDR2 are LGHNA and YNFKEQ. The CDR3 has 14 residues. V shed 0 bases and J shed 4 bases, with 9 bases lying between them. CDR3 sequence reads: CASSQELGSYGYTF. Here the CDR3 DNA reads TGTGCCAGCAGCCAAGAGTTGGGATCCTATGGCTACACCTTC.

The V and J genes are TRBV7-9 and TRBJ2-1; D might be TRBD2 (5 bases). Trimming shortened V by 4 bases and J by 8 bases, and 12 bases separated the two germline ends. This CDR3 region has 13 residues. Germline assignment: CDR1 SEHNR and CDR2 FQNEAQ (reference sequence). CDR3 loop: CASSSDLAYEQFF. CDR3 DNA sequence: TGTGCCAGCAGCTCAGATCTAGCATATGAGCAGTTCTTC.

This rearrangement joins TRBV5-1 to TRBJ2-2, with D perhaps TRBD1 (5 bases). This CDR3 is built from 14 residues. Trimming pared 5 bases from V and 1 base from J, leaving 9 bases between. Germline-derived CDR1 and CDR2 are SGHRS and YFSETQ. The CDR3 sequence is CASRTELNTGELFF. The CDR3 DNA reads TGCGCCAGCAGGACAGAACTGAACACCGGGGAGCTGTTTTTT.

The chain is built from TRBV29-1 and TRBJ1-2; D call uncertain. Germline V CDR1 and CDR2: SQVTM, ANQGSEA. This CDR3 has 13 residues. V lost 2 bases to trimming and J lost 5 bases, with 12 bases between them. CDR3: CSVERVAAYGYTF. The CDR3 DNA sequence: TGCAGCGTTGAAAGGGTGGCAGCTTATGGCTACACCTTC.

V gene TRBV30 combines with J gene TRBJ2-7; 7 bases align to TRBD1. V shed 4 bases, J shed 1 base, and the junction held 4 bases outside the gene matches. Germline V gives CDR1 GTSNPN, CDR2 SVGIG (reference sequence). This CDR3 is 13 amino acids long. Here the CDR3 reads CAWNTGESYEQYF. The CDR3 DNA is TGTGCCTGGAACACAGGGGAGTCCTACGAGCAGTACTTC.

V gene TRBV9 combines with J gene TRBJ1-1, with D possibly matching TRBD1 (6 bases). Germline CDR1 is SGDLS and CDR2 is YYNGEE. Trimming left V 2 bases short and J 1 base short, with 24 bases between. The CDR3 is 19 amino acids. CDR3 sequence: CASSVGATALRAPNTEAFF. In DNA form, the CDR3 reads TGTGCCAGCAGCGTGGGGGCAACGGCCCTCAGAGCCCCGAACACTGAAGCTTTCTTT.

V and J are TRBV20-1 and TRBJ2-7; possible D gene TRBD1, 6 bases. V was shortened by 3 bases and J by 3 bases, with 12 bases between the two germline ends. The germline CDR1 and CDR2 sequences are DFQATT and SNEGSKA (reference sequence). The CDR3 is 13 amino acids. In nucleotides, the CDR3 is TGCAGTGCTAGCACCACAGGGAACTACGAGCAGTACTTC. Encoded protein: CSASTTGNYEQYF.